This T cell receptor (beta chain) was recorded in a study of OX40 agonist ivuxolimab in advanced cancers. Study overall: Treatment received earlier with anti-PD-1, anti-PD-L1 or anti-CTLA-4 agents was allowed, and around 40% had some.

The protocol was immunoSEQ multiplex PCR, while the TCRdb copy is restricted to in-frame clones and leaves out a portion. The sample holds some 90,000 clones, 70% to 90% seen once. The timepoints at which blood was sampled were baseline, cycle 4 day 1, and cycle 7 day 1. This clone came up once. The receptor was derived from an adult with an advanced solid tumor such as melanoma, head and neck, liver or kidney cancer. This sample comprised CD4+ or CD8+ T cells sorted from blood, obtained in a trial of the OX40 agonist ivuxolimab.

CDR3 protein: CASSPIGQIKETQYF. In nucleotides, the CDR3 is TGCGCCAGCAGCCCTATCGGACAAATAAAAGAGACCCAGTACTTC. This chain links TRBV5-1 with TRBJ2-5; D might be TRBD1 (5 bases). Trimming left V 4 bases short and J 3 bases short, with 16 bases between. Germline V gives CDR1 SGHRS, CDR2 YFSETQ. CDR3 size: 15 residues. The complete variable domain, with remaining parts taken from reference TRBV5-1 and TRBJ2-5, reads KAGVTQTPRYLIKTRGQQVTLSCSPISGHRSVSWYQQTPGQGLQFLFEYFSETQRNKGNFPGRFSGRQFSNSRSEMNVSTLELGDSALYLCASSPIGQIKETQYFGPGTRLLVL.